Presented here are 25 T cell receptor beta chains from one specimen sequenced in a study of CD8 T cells in Susac syndrome. After extraction with the RNeasy kit, roughly 0.5 to 1 ug of the RNA was reverse transcribed using random hexamers. TCRdb used MiXCR to reprocess the immunoSEQ multiplex PCR reads, holding one entry per CDR3 protein. Of roughly 140,000 distinct CDR3 sequences in the sample, 94% were seen once. Sequencing used CD8+ T cells from PBMCs. The receptors originated from a human donor in good health.

The rearrangement joins TRBV18 to TRBJ2-1, with 14 bases matching TRBD2. Trimming cost V 6 bases and J 3 bases; bases outside gene matches: 10. This CDR3 comprises 18 residues. The germline V gene has CDR1 KGHSH and CDR2 LQKENI. The CDR3 coding sequence is TGTGCCAGCTCCTCCCCCGATGGGACTAGCGGGAGCTACAATGAGCAGTTCTTC. It yields the protein CASSSPDGTSGSYNEQFF.

The CDR3 here is CASSPAAQHYEQYF. Written as DNA, the CDR3 is TGTGCCAGCAGCCCGGCGGCACAGCACTACGAGCAGTACTTC. The chain carries TRBV7-6 and TRBJ2-7; D is uncertain. Trimming pared 5 bases from V and 3 bases from J, leaving 14 bases between. The length of the CDR3 is 14 residues. Germline V CDR1 and CDR2: SGHVS, FNYEAQ.

V and J are TRBV20-1 and TRBJ2-7, with TRBD1 identical over 8 bases. The CDR3 extends over 13 amino acids. Germline assignment: CDR1 DFQATT and CDR2 SNEGSKA (reference sequence). V was clipped by 6 bases and J by 4 bases; unmatched bases: 8. The CDR3 region has the DNA TGCAGTGCCAAGGACAGGGCCAATTACGAGCAGTACTTC. This gives the protein CSAKDRANYEQYF.

This sequence joins TRBV5-6 and TRBJ2-3; tentative D call: TRBD2 (6 bases). The CDR3 contains 13 residues. V was shortened by 4 bases and J by 4 bases, with 10 bases between the two germline ends. Germline V gene data show CDR1 as SGHDT and CDR2 as YYEEEE. This chain's CDR3 is CASSQRGSDTQYF. CDR3 bases: TGTGCCAGCAGCCAACGGGGGTCAGATACGCAGTATTTT.

The chain combines TRBV19 with TRBJ2-7; no clear D. The V end was cut by 3 bases, the J end by 0 bases, with 9 bases between. The CDR3 extends over 14 amino acids. Germline CDR1 reads LNHDA; CDR2 reads SQIVND (reference sequence). Written as DNA, the CDR3 is TGTGCCAGTAGTATGTGGACGGGCTCCTACGAGCAGTACTTC. Protein sequence: CASSMWTGSYEQYF.

The chain links TRBV29-1 to TRBJ1-1, with D perhaps matching TRBD1 (5 bases). Per the germline V gene, CDR1 is SQVTM and CDR2 is ANQGSEA. The V end was cut by 4 bases, the J end by 1 base, with 10 bases between. This CDR3 spans 13 amino acids. CDR3 amino acids: CSVGRVGNTEAFF. In DNA form, the CDR3 reads TGCAGCGTTGGCAGGGTGGGGAACACTGAAGCTTTCTTT.

The chain links TRBV27 to TRBJ2-1, with D uncertain. This CDR3 region has 14 residues. The germline V and J ends were trimmed by 5 bases and 4 bases, with 12 bases remaining between them. The germline V gene has CDR1 MNHEY and CDR2 SMNVEV (reference sequence). CDR3 amino acids: CASSVVPGYNEQFF. For the CDR3, the DNA is TGTGCCAGCAGTGTAGTCCCGGGTTACAATGAGCAGTTCTTC.

This sequence joins TRBV29-1 and TRBJ2-4; tentatively, D is TRBD1 (6 bases). V lost 6 bases to trimming and J lost 4 bases, with 19 bases between them. Germline CDR1 and CDR2: SQVTM and ANQGSEA. The CDR3 length is 15 residues. The CDR3 DNA follows: TGCAGCGTCACTGGGACAAATTGGGAAAAAAACATTCAGTACTTC. This encodes CSVTGTNWEKNIQYF.

The chain joins TRBV9 to TRBJ2-3; maybe TRBD2 (5 bases). Germline CDR1 and CDR2: SGDLS and YYNGEE. This CDR3 is built from 14 residues. V lost 4 bases to trimming and J lost 7 bases, with 16 bases between them. CDR3 sequence: CASSPFRDTHTQYF. CDR3 DNA sequence: TGTGCCAGCAGCCCGTTCCGGGATACTCATACGCAGTATTTT.

The chain joins TRBV23-1 to TRBJ2-3; 13 nucleotides line up with TRBD2. TRBV23-1 is sorted into the ORF group, with uncertain function. The J segment lost 2 bases and the V segment lost 4 bases, leaving 3 bases of the junction unmatched. This CDR3 is 16 amino acids long. Here the CDR3 DNA reads TGCGCCAGCAGTCGGGGACTAGCGGGGATCACAGATACGCAGTATTTT. This encodes CASSRGLAGITDTQYF.

The V gene is TRBV15, the J gene TRBJ2-5, with 10 bases fitting TRBD2. V shed 1 base, J shed 0 bases, and the junction held 5 bases outside the gene matches. Germline V gene lookup returns CDR1 LNHNV and CDR2 YYDKDF (reference sequence). The CDR3 covers 17 residues. The CDR3 DNA reads as TGTGCCACCAGCAGAGTAGCGGGAGGCCTCTACCAAGAGACCCAGTACTTC. Protein product: CATSRVAGGLYQETQYF.

V is TRBV4-3 and J is TRBJ2-5, with D maybe TRBD1 (6 bases). CDR3 size: 16 residues. The germline CDR1 and CDR2 sequences are LGHNA and YSLEER. Trimming took 4 bases from V and 1 from J, leaving 16 bases between them. In DNA form, the CDR3 reads TGCGCCAGCAGCCTACAAACGGGACAACCCCAAGAGACCCAGTACTTC. This sequence encodes CASSLQTGQPQETQYF.

The chain uses TRBV2 and TRBJ2-3; D call uncertain. V lost 4 bases and J 3 bases, leaving 17 bases between the germline ends. Germline loops: CDR1 SNHLY, CDR2 FYNNEI. The CDR3 loop spans 16 amino acids. The CDR3 here is CASSVPNDLATDTQYF. As DNA, the CDR3 is TGTGCCAGCAGTGTCCCCAATGATTTGGCGACAGATACGCAGTATTTT. Full variable domain (outside the CDR3, taken from reference TRBV2 and TRBJ2-3): EPEVTQTPSHQVTQMGQEVILRCVPISNHLYFYWYRQILGQKVEFLVSFYNNEISEKSEIFDDQFSVERPDGSNFTLKIRSTKLEDSAMYFCASSVPNDLATDTQYFGPGTRLTVL.

The chain recombines TRBV20-1 with TRBJ2-1, with D tentatively TRBD2 (5 bases). V lost 5 bases and J 5 bases, leaving 10 bases between the germline ends. Germline V gene lookup returns CDR1 DFQATT and CDR2 SNEGSKA (reference sequence). The CDR3 runs 12 residues. CDR3 in DNA: TGCAGTGCTTCGGACTTCAACAATGAGCAGTTCTTC. Translation gives CSASDFNNEQFF.

This chain uses TRBV6-6 with TRBJ2-7; 10 bases are a match to TRBD2. With 6 bases clipped from V and 6 bases from J, the junction kept 8 bases outside the gene matches. The germline V gene has CDR1 MNHNY and CDR2 SVGAGI (reference sequence). The CDR3 extends over 14 amino acids. The CDR3 loop is CASSTGTSVSEQYF. For the CDR3, the DNA is TGTGCCAGCAGCACCGGGACTAGCGTCTCCGAGCAGTACTTC.

The chain carries TRBV4-3 and TRBJ2-7, with D perhaps TRBD2 (6 bases). Deletions cut 0 bases from V and 5 bases from J, with 11 bases between. The germline V gene has CDR1 LGHNA and CDR2 YSLEER. The CDR3 length is 14 residues. CDR3 loop: CASSQEWLANEQYF. CDR3 sequence (DNA): TGCGCCAGCAGCCAAGAGTGGCTAGCGAACGAGCAGTACTTC.

In DNA form, the CDR3 reads TGCAGTGCTGATGGCGATGACCGGGACAGGGGGTTAGAGACCCAGTACTTC. This sequence encodes CSADGDDRDRGLETQYF. V and J are TRBV20-1 and TRBJ2-5; TRBD1 matches at 11 bases. The germline gives CDR1 DFQATT, CDR2 SNEGSKA (reference sequence). There are 17 residues in the CDR3. Unmatched junction bases numbered 15, after V lost 5 bases and J lost 4 bases.

CDR3 amino acids: CSADRGRAGVEQYF. The CDR3 DNA sequence: TGCAGTGCTGACAGGGGGCGCGCGGGAGTGGAGCAGTACTTC. This chain uses TRBV20-1 with TRBJ2-7, with 10 nucleotides matching TRBD1. The CDR3 has 14 amino acids. Germline CDR1 and CDR2: DFQATT and SNEGSKA (reference sequence). Germline trimming cut 5 bases from V and 7 bases from J; bases unmatched to any gene: 11.

The chain joins TRBV15 to TRBJ2-2, with a possible D match to TRBD2 (6 bases). This CDR3 spans 13 amino acids. The germline V gene encodes CDR1 LNHNV and CDR2 YYDKDF (reference sequence). Trimming took off 7 bases at V and 6 bases at J, with 12 bases between the two ends. The CDR3 DNA sequence: TGTGCCACCACCGGGAGTTTCTCCGGGGAGCTGTTTTTT. It yields the protein CATTGSFSGELFF.

The sample holds one count of this clonotype. V and J are TRBV1 and TRBJ1-1. TRBV1 is a known pseudogene. The CDR3 covers 15 residues. CDR3 coding DNA: TGCACCAGCAGCCATACTCCCAGAGGGAACACTGAAGCTTTCTTT. Residues: CTSSHTPRGNTEAFF.

The chain has TRBV20-1 and TRBJ2-7, with 9 bases identical to TRBD1. CDR3 length: 16 residues. Germline-derived CDR1 and CDR2 are DFQATT and SNEGSKA (reference sequence). V shed 3 bases, J shed 3 bases, and the junction held 12 bases outside the gene matches. For the CDR3, the DNA is TGCAGTGCTAGGGACCGGGACAGGGCGGGTTTCTACGAGCAGTACTTC. It yields the protein CSARDRDRAGFYEQYF.

The chain employs TRBV9 and TRBJ1-5; no reliable D call. The CDR3 loop spans 13 amino acids. Deletions cut 0 bases from V and 5 bases from J, with 6 bases between. Germline V gene sequence: CDR1 SGDLS, CDR2 YYNGEE. The CDR3 spells CASSVAEDQPQHF. The CDR3 DNA reads as TGTGCCAGCAGCGTAGCTGAGGATCAGCCCCAGCATTTT. The variable domain in full, with the rest retrieved from reference TRBV9 and TRBJ1-5, is DSGVTQTPKHLITATGQRVTLRCSPRSGDLSVYWYQQSLDQGLQFLIQYYNGEERAKGNILERFSAQQFPDLHSELNLSSLELGDSALYFCASSVAEDQPQHFGDGTRLSIL.

Note on this clonotype: An end of the junction differs from the germline gene, which may be a read error. DNA for the CDR3: TGTGCCAGCAGTGTAACAGGGATCACTGAAGTTTTCTTT. Encoded protein: CASSVTGITEVFF. This chain joins TRBV25-1 and TRBJ1-1; the D gene is possibly TRBD1 (6 bases). The CDR3 is made up of 13 amino acids. CDR1 is MGHDK, CDR2 SYGVNS, per germline.

The genes are TRBV27 and TRBJ1-1; 7 nucleotides line up with TRBD1. The CDR3 has 15 residues. Trimming removed 1 base from V and 6 bases from J; junction bases left unmatched: 8. Germline V gene sequence: CDR1 MNHEY, CDR2 SMNVEV (reference sequence). CDR3 amino acids: CASSLWSGQVPEAFF. The CDR3 bases are TGTGCCAGCAGTTTATGGTCAGGACAGGTCCCTGAAGCTTTCTTT.

The chain is built from TRBV29-1 and TRBJ2-7; D possibly corresponds to TRBD1 (6 bases). The V gene's germline CDR1 is SQVTM and CDR2 ANQGSEA. Trimming removed 7 bases at V and 3 bases at J, with 10 bases between. The CDR3 has 11 residues. CDR3 sequence (DNA): TGCAGCGCTACGGACAGCTACGAGCAGTACTTC. Translating gives CSATDSYEQYF.